This T cell receptor (beta chain) was identified in a study of cytomegalovirus exposure and HLA in healthy donors. Germline-derived CDR1 and CDR2 are SGHRS and YFSETQ. V lost 5 bases, J lost 8 bases, and 4 bases stayed unmatched. This CDR3 contains 13 residues. Points from the study as a whole: In an earlier analysis, about 87% or about 30%: the productive usage of most TCR beta V segments.

PCR used 60 Vbeta primers and 13 Jbeta primers. In the source study's methods: Later reanalysis found 75 million to 100 million unique TCR beta chains, 10 million to 12 million of them shared. Clones were sequenced by immunoSEQ multiplex PCR, and TCRdb holds only the in-frame ones, with some missing. The D gene and trimming were derived from the DNA, and the V and J assignments and clone size from that table. The sample includes about 150,000 clones, 60% to 85% seen only once; the top ten take about 13%. Worth noting for this clone: Antigen specificity is unknown.

The chain employs TRBV5-1 and TRBJ1-2; 12 bases agree with TRBD1. Sequences were obtained from PBMCs. The TCR originated in a man aged 35 to 55 in good health and CMV-seropositive. The CDR3 region has the DNA TGCGCCAGCAGTACCGGGACAGGGGGCGGCTACACCTTC. Amino acid sequence: CASSTGTGGGYTF.